This is a list of T cell receptor beta chains from one sample in a study of T cell repertoires in cytomegalovirus infection. Their antigens remain unidentified. TCRdb fed the reads into MiXCR, producing one record per CDR3 protein. The sample shows roughly 920,000 distinct CDR3 sequences, more than 25% of them seen only once. Sequencing was performed on cultured CD8+ T cells from PBMCs, taken from culture after CMV antigen stimulation. Receptor source: a human donor in good health (CMV status not recorded). Some clones in this sample may be carry-over from other donors' samples. CDR3s include the opening cysteine and the closing phenylalanine or tryptophan. Each record gives: CDR3 DNA, CDR3 protein, D gene, clone size, CDR3 length, J gene, V gene. The D gene is left open where the match is weak. The size field is filled for only some rows; it gives once, few, many or a size class.

CDR3 DNA: TGTGCCAGCAGCTTAGAGGGGGGACAGGGGTTCTACAATGAGCAGTTCTTC
CDR3 protein: CASSLEGGQGFYNEQFF
D gene: TRBD1
clone size: -
CDR3 length: 17
J gene: TRBJ2-1
V gene: TRBV11-2

CDR3 DNA: TGTGCCAGCAGTTTAGAAGACAGGAACAATGAGCAGTTCTTC
CDR3 protein: CASSLEDRNNEQFF
D gene: -
clone size: -
CDR3 length: 14
J gene: TRBJ2-1
V gene: TRBV12-3/TRBV12-4

CDR3 DNA: TGTGCCAGCAGCGCCCGTCAGGGGGAGCTGTTTTTT
CDR3 protein: CASSARQGELFF
D gene: -
clone size: -
CDR3 length: 12
J gene: TRBJ2-2
V gene: TRBV7-3

CDR3 DNA: TGTGCCAGCAGCTTAACGCCACAGGGGGCGGCTGGCTACACCTTC
CDR3 protein: CASSLTPQGAAGYTF
D gene: TRBD1
clone size: -
CDR3 length: 15
J gene: TRBJ1-2
V gene: TRBV7-8

CDR3 DNA: TGTGCCAGCAGTCCACCAGGACAGTCTCCTAACTATGGCTACACCTTC
CDR3 protein: CASSPPGQSPNYGYTF
D gene: -
clone size: -
CDR3 length: 16
J gene: TRBJ1-2
V gene: TRBV28

CDR3 DNA: TGTGCCAGCAGTTACTTCGCAGGGTTCAATGAGCAGTTCTTC
CDR3 protein: CASSYFAGFNEQFF
D gene: -
clone size: -
CDR3 length: 14
J gene: TRBJ2-1
V gene: TRBV6-5

CDR3 DNA: TGTGCCAGCAGCGGGTCGACAGGGTTTGAGACCCAGTACTTC
CDR3 protein: CASSGSTGFETQYF
D gene: TRBD1
clone size: -
CDR3 length: 14
J gene: TRBJ2-5
V gene: TRBV9

CDR3 DNA: TGTGCCAGCAGCTTAGACGGGACTAGCGGGGGCCCAGGAGGAGATACGCAGTATTTT
CDR3 protein: CASSLDGTSGGPGGDTQYF
D gene: TRBD2
clone size: -
CDR3 length: 19
J gene: TRBJ2-3
V gene: TRBV11-3

CDR3 DNA: TGTGCCAGTAGTACATTCCGAGGTACGGGCCCGGATAACTATGGCTACACCTTC
CDR3 protein: CASSTFRGTGPDNYGYTF
D gene: -
clone size: few
CDR3 length: 18
J gene: TRBJ1-2
V gene: TRBV19

CDR3 DNA: TGTGCCAGCGAAAACCGGGACGGGTTCTACAATGAGCAGTTCTTC
CDR3 protein: CASENRDGFYNEQFF
D gene: -
clone size: -
CDR3 length: 15
J gene: TRBJ2-1
V gene: TRBV19

CDR3 DNA: TGTGCCAGCAGCATGGTAGGCGGCTACACCTTC
CDR3 protein: CASSMVGGYTF
D gene: -
clone size: many
CDR3 length: 11
J gene: TRBJ1-2
V gene: TRBV28

CDR3 DNA: TGTGCCAGCAGCCTAATAATGGGCCTGGGAAACACCATATATTTT
CDR3 protein: CASSLIMGLGNTIYF
D gene: -
clone size: few
CDR3 length: 15
J gene: TRBJ1-3
V gene: TRBV14

CDR3 DNA: TGTGCCAGCAGTTTACTAGTTAGAAACACCGGGGAGCTGTTTTTT
CDR3 protein: CASSLLVRNTGELFF
D gene: -
clone size: -
CDR3 length: 15
J gene: TRBJ2-2
V gene: TRBV12-3/TRBV12-4

CDR3 DNA: TGTGCCAGCAGCTCCCCGGGGGCAGGGGGCGACTATGGCTACACCTTC
CDR3 protein: CASSSPGAGGDYGYTF
D gene: TRBD1
clone size: few
CDR3 length: 16
J gene: TRBJ1-2
V gene: TRBV7-9

CDR3 DNA: TGTGCCAGCAGTTACTCTGGGACAGGCTTTCCGAACACCGGGGAGCTGTTTTTT
CDR3 protein: CASSYSGTGFPNTGELFF
D gene: TRBD1
clone size: -
CDR3 length: 18
J gene: TRBJ2-2
V gene: TRBV6-5

CDR3 DNA: TGTGCCAGCAGTCCCTCTAGGACAGGGTCCAATCAGCCCCAGCATTTT
CDR3 protein: CASSPSRTGSNQPQHF
D gene: TRBD1
clone size: -
CDR3 length: 16
J gene: TRBJ1-5
V gene: TRBV27

CDR3 DNA: TGTGCCAGTAGTATCTTCAACAGGGCCCAAGAGACCCAGTACTTC
CDR3 protein: CASSIFNRAQETQYF
D gene: -
clone size: -
CDR3 length: 15
J gene: TRBJ2-5
V gene: TRBV19

CDR3 DNA: TGTGCCAGCAGCTATCACTCGGGACGGATCAATTCACCCCTCCACTTT
CDR3 protein: CASSYHSGRINSPLHF
D gene: -
clone size: few
CDR3 length: 16
J gene: TRBJ1-6
V gene: TRBV7-2

CDR3 DNA: TGTGCCAGCAGCTTACAGGGATTGTCCCCCTACGAGCTGTACTTC
CDR3 protein: CASSLQGLSPYELYF
D gene: -
clone size: -
CDR3 length: 15
J gene: TRBJ2-7
V gene: TRBV7-6

CDR3 DNA: TGTGCCAGCACCGGGGGAGGGGGTCAGCCCCAGCATTTT
CDR3 protein: CASTGGGGQPQHF
D gene: -
clone size: -
CDR3 length: 13
J gene: TRBJ1-5
V gene: TRBV2

CDR3 DNA: TGTGCCATCAGTGCTACAGGGGGCCCCAGCTCTGGAAACACCATATATTTT
CDR3 protein: CAISATGGPSSGNTIYF
D gene: TRBD1
clone size: many
CDR3 length: 17
J gene: TRBJ1-3
V gene: TRBV10-3

CDR3 DNA: TGTGCCAGCAGTTTACCCCATGGGCCAACCGGGGAGCTGTTTTTT
CDR3 protein: CASSLPHGPTGELFF
D gene: -
clone size: -
CDR3 length: 15
J gene: TRBJ2-2
V gene: TRBV12-3/TRBV12-4

CDR3 DNA: TGTGCCAGTAGTATAGACGGCTCTGGGGCCAACGTCCTGACTTTC
CDR3 protein: CASSIDGSGANVLTF
D gene: -
clone size: -
CDR3 length: 15
J gene: TRBJ2-6
V gene: TRBV19

CDR3 DNA: TGTGCCAGCAGCCGCACGCTAGCGGGGTGGCTGACAGATACGCAGTATTTT
CDR3 protein: CASSRTLAGWLTDTQYF
D gene: TRBD2
clone size: -
CDR3 length: 17
J gene: TRBJ2-3
V gene: TRBV4-2

CDR3 DNA: TGTGCCAGCAGGCCGGGCGCCGCTAGTGATCGGCAGTTCTTC
CDR3 protein: CASRPGAASDRQFF
D gene: -
clone size: -
CDR3 length: 14
J gene: TRBJ2-1
V gene: TRBV27

CDR3 DNA: TGTGCCAGCAGCCCCCCACTAGCAGATGAGCAGTTCTTC
CDR3 protein: CASSPPLADEQFF
D gene: -
clone size: -
CDR3 length: 13
J gene: TRBJ2-1
V gene: TRBV6-2/TRBV6-3

CDR3 DNA: TGCGCCAGCAGCTCCGGACAGGGGATGAGCACTGAAGCTTTCTTT
CDR3 protein: CASSSGQGMSTEAFF
D gene: TRBD1
clone size: -
CDR3 length: 15
J gene: TRBJ1-1
V gene: TRBV5-1

CDR3 DNA: TGTGCCAGCAGCTTAGAGTTTCGCACAGATACGCAGTATTTT
CDR3 protein: CASSLEFRTDTQYF
D gene: -
clone size: few
CDR3 length: 14
J gene: TRBJ2-3
V gene: TRBV7-9

CDR3 DNA: TGCGCCAGCAGCCAAGATTTGCAGCGGGGGGGAGATACGCAGTATTTT
CDR3 protein: CASSQDLQRGGDTQYF
D gene: TRBD2
clone size: -
CDR3 length: 16
J gene: TRBJ2-3
V gene: TRBV4-3

CDR3 DNA: TGTGCCAGCAGGGGACGGAAAGGTGGCTACACCTTC
CDR3 protein: CASRGRKGGYTF
D gene: -
clone size: -
CDR3 length: 12
J gene: TRBJ1-2
V gene: TRBV6-6

CDR3 DNA: TGTGCCAGCAGTGAGTTTTGGACAGTGAACACTGAAGCTTTCTTT
CDR3 protein: CASSEFWTVNTEAFF
D gene: -
clone size: few
CDR3 length: 15
J gene: TRBJ1-1
V gene: TRBV6-1

CDR3 DNA: TGTGCCAGCAGTTTAATCCCGGGCCAGACCCAGTACTTC
CDR3 protein: CASSLIPGQTQYF
D gene: -
clone size: few
CDR3 length: 13
J gene: TRBJ2-5
V gene: TRBV28

CDR3 DNA: TGTGCCAGCAGTTCTAACGGCTCCCCCTACAATGAGCAGTTCTTC
CDR3 protein: CASSSNGSPYNEQFF
D gene: -
clone size: -
CDR3 length: 15
J gene: TRBJ2-1
V gene: TRBV6-2/TRBV6-3

CDR3 DNA: TGTGCCAGCCCTGGAAGGGCTAGCGGGGGCAGTATCTCCTACAATGAGCAGTTCTTC
CDR3 protein: CASPGRASGGSISYNEQFF
D gene: TRBD2
clone size: many
CDR3 length: 19
J gene: TRBJ2-1
V gene: TRBV2

CDR3 DNA: TGTACCAGCAGTTTTGACGGGGGAGGTAATCAGCCCCAGCATTTT
CDR3 protein: CTSSFDGGGNQPQHF
D gene: -
clone size: -
CDR3 length: 15
J gene: TRBJ1-5
V gene: TRBV27

CDR3 DNA: TGTGCCAGCAGTTTAGCCGGGGGAAGTCTGAATCAGCCCCAGCATTTT
CDR3 protein: CASSLAGGSLNQPQHF
D gene: -
clone size: many
CDR3 length: 16
J gene: TRBJ1-5
V gene: TRBV12-3/TRBV12-4

CDR3 DNA: TGCGCCAGCAGCCCTTCGGCGGGACATTGGAACACTGAAGCTTTCTTT
CDR3 protein: CASSPSAGHWNTEAFF
D gene: -
clone size: -
CDR3 length: 16
J gene: TRBJ1-1
V gene: TRBV5-1

CDR3 DNA: TGCGCCAGCAGTGACCCGGACAGGCTGTACCTACACTCTGGGGCCAACGTCCTGACTTTC
CDR3 protein: CASSDPDRLYLHSGANVLTF
D gene: TRBD1
clone size: -
CDR3 length: 20
J gene: TRBJ2-6
V gene: TRBV10-2

CDR3 DNA: TGCAGTGCTAGAGACGAGGTGGAGTCCTACAATGAGCAGTTCTTC
CDR3 protein: CSARDEVESYNEQFF
D gene: -
clone size: -
CDR3 length: 15
J gene: TRBJ2-1
V gene: TRBV20-1

CDR3 DNA: TGTGCCAGTAGTAGAGGCGTAGCGGGGGTGGATGAGCAGTTCTTC
CDR3 protein: CASSRGVAGVDEQFF
D gene: TRBD2
clone size: -
CDR3 length: 15
J gene: TRBJ2-1
V gene: TRBV19

CDR3 DNA: TGTGCCAGCAGTGAAGGTGAAACAGGGTTCGTGAAGACCCAGTACTTC
CDR3 protein: CASSEGETGFVKTQYF
D gene: -
clone size: -
CDR3 length: 16
J gene: TRBJ2-5
V gene: TRBV2

CDR3 DNA: TGCGCCAGCAGGGCCCCGGGGGGCTCGGCTAATGAAAAACTGTTTTTT
CDR3 protein: CASRAPGGSANEKLFF
D gene: -
clone size: few
CDR3 length: 16
J gene: TRBJ1-4
V gene: TRBV10-2

CDR3 DNA: TGTGCCAGCAGCGAGGCTGGACTTTACAATGAGCAGTTCTTC
CDR3 protein: CASSEAGLYNEQFF
D gene: -
clone size: -
CDR3 length: 14
J gene: TRBJ2-1
V gene: TRBV7-3

CDR3 DNA: TGTGCCAGCCAGGCTGGCCTCGGACAGGGGAGCACTGAAGCTTTCTTT
CDR3 protein: CASQAGLGQGSTEAFF
D gene: TRBD1
clone size: few
CDR3 length: 16
J gene: TRBJ1-1
V gene: TRBV27

CDR3 DNA: TGTGCCAGCAGGGACAGGGGGGGGTCGAGCAATCAGCCCCAGCATTTT
CDR3 protein: CASRDRGGSSNQPQHF
D gene: TRBD1
clone size: -
CDR3 length: 16
J gene: TRBJ1-5
V gene: TRBV27

CDR3 DNA: TGTGCCAGCAGCAGCGCCAAGGGGGCTCAGCCCCAGCATTTT
CDR3 protein: CASSSAKGAQPQHF
D gene: TRBD1
clone size: many
CDR3 length: 14
J gene: TRBJ1-5
V gene: TRBV7-2

CDR3 DNA: TGCGCCAGCAGCCAAGAGGGGCAAGAGACCCAGTACTTC
CDR3 protein: CASSQEGQETQYF
D gene: -
clone size: few
CDR3 length: 13
J gene: TRBJ2-5
V gene: TRBV4-3